The rows below give T cell receptor beta chains drawn from one sample of a study of T-cell memory formation after mild COVID-19. Using its own MiXCR run on the 5' RACE reads, TCRdb lists one record per CDR3 protein. The sample holds 400,000 to 450,000 distinct CDR3 sequences, about 20% seen once. Source material: PBMCs or a T cell subset sorted from them (not recorded which). The receptor set was obtained from a man aged 18 to 29 who had mild COVID-19 (a few samples of this study predate the infection). Cell type and time point are not known. Both conserved end residues are part of each CDR3. Each record gives: D gene, V gene, J gene, clone size, CDR3 protein, CDR3 DNA. The D gene is left open where the match is weak. Size tells how often a clone was seen (once, few, many) or the class of an expanded clone, and some rows leave it out.

NA	TRBV10-3	TRBJ1-4	NA	CAISEYRSELFF	TGTGCCATCAGTGAGTACAGGAGCGAACTGTTTTTT
NA	TRBV20-1	TRBJ1-3	few	CSARDLVRTSSGNTIYF	TGCAGTGCTAGAGATCTAGTCCGGACATCCTCTGGAAACACCATATATTTT
NA	TRBV6-2/TRBV6-3	TRBJ2-2	NA	CASGERTNTGELFF	TGTGCCAGCGGGGAGCGGACGAACACCGGGGAGCTGTTTTTT
TRBD1	TRBV18	TRBJ1-2	few	CASSPLTGRNYGYTF	TGTGCCAGCTCACCATTGACAGGGCGCAACTATGGCTACACCTTC
NA	TRBV5-1	TRBJ1-4	few	CASSPPGPGEKLFF	TGCGCCAGCAGCCCCCCGGGACCCGGTGAAAAACTGTTTTTT
NA	TRBV2	TRBJ2-5	NA	CASSEFGGAAETQYF	TGTGCCAGCAGTGAGTTCGGCGGGGCCGCGGAGACCCAGTACTTC
NA	TRBV3-1	TRBJ2-7	NA	CASSQVGDGYEQYF	TGTGCCAGCAGCCAAGTAGGGGATGGGTACGAGCAGTACTTC
NA	TRBV7-2	TRBJ1-3	NA	CASSLIASGNTIYF	TGTGCCAGCAGCTTAATCGCCTCTGGAAACACCATATATTTT
NA	TRBV7-9	TRBJ2-6	NA	CASSEGANVLTF	TGTGCCAGCAGCGAAGGGGCCAACGTCCTGACTTTC
TRBD2	TRBV7-3	TRBJ2-1	few	CASNSGGSYNEQFF	TGTGCCAGCAATAGCGGGGGGTCCTACAATGAGCAGTTCTTC
NA	TRBV7-2	TRBJ1-2	NA	CASSPAYYGYTF	TGTGCCAGCAGCCCGGCGTACTATGGCTACACCTTC
NA	TRBV7-6	TRBJ2-7	few	CASSLGTVSYEQYF	TGTGCCAGCAGCTTAGGGACAGTCTCCTACGAGCAGTACTTC
TRBD1	TRBV12-3/TRBV12-4	TRBJ1-1	NA	CASRPGTGQMNTEAFF	TGTGCCAGCAGACCCGGGACAGGGCAAATGAACACTGAAGCTTTCTTT
TRBD1	TRBV5-6	TRBJ1-6	NA	CASSRYLRQGNNSPLHF	TGTGCCAGCAGCCGATACTTAAGACAGGGGAATAATTCACCCCTCCACTTT
NA	TRBV7-9	TRBJ1-1	NA	CASSLGSVRGF	TGTGCCAGCAGCTTAGGGTCGGTTCGGGGCTTT
NA	TRBV10-3	TRBJ1-3	NA	CAISDQVGNTIYF	TGTGCCATCAGTGATCAGGTTGGAAACACCATATATTTT
TRBD1	TRBV6-5	TRBJ1-5	NA	CASRRTGTGLNQPQHF	TGTGCCAGCAGGAGAACCGGGACAGGGCTCAATCAGCCCCAGCATTTT
TRBD2	TRBV4-3	TRBJ2-1	NA	CASSLSWGGSGEQFF	TGCGCCAGCAGCCTCAGTTGGGGGGGGTCGGGTGAGCAGTTCTTC
NA	TRBV6-2/TRBV6-3	TRBJ2-3	few	CASSSALYDTQYF	TGTGCCAGCAGTTCTGCCCTGTACGATACGCAGTATTTT
NA	TRBV5-1	TRBJ1-1	few	CASSLLGPEAFF	TGCGCCAGCAGCTTACTAGGGCCTGAAGCTTTCTTT
NA	TRBV11-2	TRBJ2-1	NA	CASSPRPAGNNEQFF	TGTGCCAGCAGCCCAAGGCCGGCCGGGAACAATGAGCAGTTCTTC
NA	TRBV6-6	TRBJ2-3	many	CASSPTTDTQYF	TGTGCCAGCAGCCCGACCACAGATACGCAGTATTTT
NA	TRBV29-1	TRBJ2-3	few	CSVETRFADTQYF	TGCAGCGTTGAGACTAGGTTCGCAGATACGCAGTATTTT
NA	TRBV5-1	TRBJ2-5	few	CASSLWFDSEETQYF	TGCGCCAGCAGCTTGTGGTTCGACTCTGAAGAGACCCAGTACTTC
NA	TRBV12-3/TRBV12-4	TRBJ1-2	NA	CASSLYPPNYGYTF	TGTGCCAGCAGTTTATATCCGCCAAACTATGGCTACACCTTC
NA	TRBV4-1	TRBJ1-2	few	CASSPPGYNYGYTF	TGCGCCAGCAGCCCCCCGGGGTATAACTATGGCTACACCTTC
NA	TRBV28	TRBJ1-1	many	CASSLAGDTEAFF	TGTGCCAGCAGTTTAGCAGGGGACACTGAAGCTTTCTTT
NA	TRBV20-1	TRBJ1-1	NA	CSAKQGFGTEAFF	TGCAGTGCAAAGCAGGGTTTCGGGACTGAAGCTTTCTTT